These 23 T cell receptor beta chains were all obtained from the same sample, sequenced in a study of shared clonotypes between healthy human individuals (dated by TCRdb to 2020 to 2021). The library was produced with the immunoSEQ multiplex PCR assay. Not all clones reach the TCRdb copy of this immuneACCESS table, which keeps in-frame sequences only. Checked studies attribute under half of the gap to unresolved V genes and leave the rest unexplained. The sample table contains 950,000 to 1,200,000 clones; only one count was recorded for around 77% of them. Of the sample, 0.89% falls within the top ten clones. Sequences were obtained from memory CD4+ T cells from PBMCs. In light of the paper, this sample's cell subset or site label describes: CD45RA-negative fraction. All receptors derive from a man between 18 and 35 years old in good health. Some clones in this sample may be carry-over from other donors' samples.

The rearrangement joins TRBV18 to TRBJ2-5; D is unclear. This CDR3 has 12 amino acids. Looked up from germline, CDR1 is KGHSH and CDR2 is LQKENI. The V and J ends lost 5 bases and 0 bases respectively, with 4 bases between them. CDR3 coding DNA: TGTGCCAGCTCAGGGGACCAAGAGACCCAGTACTTC. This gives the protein CASSGDQETQYF.

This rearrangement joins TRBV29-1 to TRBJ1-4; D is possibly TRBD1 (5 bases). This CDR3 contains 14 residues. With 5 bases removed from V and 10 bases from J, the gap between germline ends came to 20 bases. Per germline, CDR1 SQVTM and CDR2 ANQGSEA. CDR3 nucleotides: TGCAGCGTTTTGGTGGGCAGGGTCTCTGGAAAACTGTTTTTT. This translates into CSVLVGRVSGKLFF.

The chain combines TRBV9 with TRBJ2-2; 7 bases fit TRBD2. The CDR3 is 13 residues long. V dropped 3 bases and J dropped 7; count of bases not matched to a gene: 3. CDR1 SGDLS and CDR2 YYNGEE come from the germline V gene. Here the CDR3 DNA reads TGTGCCAGCAGCGGGGGACTACTCGGGGAGCTGTTTTTT. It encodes CASSGGLLGELFF.

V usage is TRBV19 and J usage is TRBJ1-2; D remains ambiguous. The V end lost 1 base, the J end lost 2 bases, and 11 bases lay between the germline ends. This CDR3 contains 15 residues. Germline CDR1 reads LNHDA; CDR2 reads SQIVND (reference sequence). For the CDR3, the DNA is TGTGCCAGTAGTATAGCGTTTCTGGGGAACTATGGCTACACCTTC. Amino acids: CASSIAFLGNYGYTF.

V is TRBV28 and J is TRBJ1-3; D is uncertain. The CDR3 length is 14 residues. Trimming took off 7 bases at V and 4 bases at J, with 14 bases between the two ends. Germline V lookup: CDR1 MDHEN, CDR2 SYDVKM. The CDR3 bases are TGTGCCAGCAACAGCGGCCGGGGAGGAAACACCATATATTTT. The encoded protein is CASNSGRGGNTIYF.

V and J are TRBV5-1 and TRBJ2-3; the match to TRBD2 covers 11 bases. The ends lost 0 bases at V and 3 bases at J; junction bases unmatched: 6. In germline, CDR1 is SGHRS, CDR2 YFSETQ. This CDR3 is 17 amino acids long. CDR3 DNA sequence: TGCGCCAGCAGCTTGGAACTAGCGGGAGTAGGGACAGATACGCAGTATTTT. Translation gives CASSLELAGVGTDTQYF.

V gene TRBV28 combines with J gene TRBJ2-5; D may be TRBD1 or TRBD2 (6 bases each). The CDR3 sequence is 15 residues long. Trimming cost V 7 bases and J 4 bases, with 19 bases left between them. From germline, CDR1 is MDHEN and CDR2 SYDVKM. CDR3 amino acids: CASTLRGARGETQYF. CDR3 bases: TGTGCCAGCACCTTAAGGGGGGCGCGGGGAGAGACCCAGTACTTC.

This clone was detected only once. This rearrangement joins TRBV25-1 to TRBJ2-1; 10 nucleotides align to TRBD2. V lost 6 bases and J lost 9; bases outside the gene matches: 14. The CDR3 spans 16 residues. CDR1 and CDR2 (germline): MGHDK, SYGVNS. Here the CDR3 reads CASSGPSGRAFLEQFF. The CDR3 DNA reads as TGTGCCAGCAGCGGACCCAGCGGGAGGGCCTTTCTTGAGCAGTTCTTC.

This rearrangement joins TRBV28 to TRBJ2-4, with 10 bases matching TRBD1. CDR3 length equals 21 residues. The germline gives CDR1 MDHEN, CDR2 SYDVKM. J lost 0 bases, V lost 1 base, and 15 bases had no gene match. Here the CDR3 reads CASSLYPPEIRTGGAKNIQYF. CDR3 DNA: TGTGCCAGCAGTTTATACCCCCCAGAGATCCGGACAGGGGGAGCCAAAAACATTCAGTACTTC. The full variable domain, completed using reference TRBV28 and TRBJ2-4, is DVKVTQSSRYLVKRTGEKVFLECVQDMDHENMFWYRQDPGLGLRLIYFSYDVKMKEKGDIPEGYSVSREKKERFSLILESASTNQTSMYLCASSLYPPEIRTGGAKNIQYFGAGTRLSVL.

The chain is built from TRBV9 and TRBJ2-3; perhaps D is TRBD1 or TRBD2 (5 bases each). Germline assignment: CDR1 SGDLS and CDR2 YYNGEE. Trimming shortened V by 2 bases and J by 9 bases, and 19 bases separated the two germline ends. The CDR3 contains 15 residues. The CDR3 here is CASSVGLALRDTQYF. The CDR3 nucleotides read TGTGCCAGCAGCGTGGGGCTGGCCCTGAGGGACACGCAGTATTTT.

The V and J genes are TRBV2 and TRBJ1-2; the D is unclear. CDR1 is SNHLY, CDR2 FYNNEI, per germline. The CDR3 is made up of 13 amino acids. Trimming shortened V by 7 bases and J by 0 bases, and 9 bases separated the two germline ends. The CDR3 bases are TGTGCCAGCAAACTGGGAGCTAACTATGGCTACACCTTC. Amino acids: CASKLGANYGYTF.

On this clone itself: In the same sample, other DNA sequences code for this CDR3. The DNA of the CDR3 is TGTGCCAGCAGCCCCGGGGTAGCGGGAGGGCGGGAGACCCAGTACTTC. It is translated as CASSPGVAGGRETQYF. The chain uses TRBV28 and TRBJ2-5, with 11 positions matching TRBD2. Trimming cost V 6 bases and J 5 bases; bases outside gene matches: 11. This CDR3 is 16 amino acids long. Germline V gene lookup returns CDR1 MDHEN and CDR2 SYDVKM.

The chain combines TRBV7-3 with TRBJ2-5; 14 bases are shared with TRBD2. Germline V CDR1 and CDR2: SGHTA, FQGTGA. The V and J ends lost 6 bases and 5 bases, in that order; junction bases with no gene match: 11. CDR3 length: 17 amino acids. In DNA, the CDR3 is TGTGCCAGCAGATACCAGCCGGGACTAGCGGGAGATGAGACCCAGTACTTC. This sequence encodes CASRYQPGLAGDETQYF.

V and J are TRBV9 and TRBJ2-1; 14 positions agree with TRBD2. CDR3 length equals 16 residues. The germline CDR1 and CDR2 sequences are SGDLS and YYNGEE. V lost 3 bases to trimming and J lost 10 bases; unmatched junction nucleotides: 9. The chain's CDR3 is CASSGERLAGGREQFF. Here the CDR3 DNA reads TGTGCCAGCAGCGGAGAGCGACTAGCGGGAGGGCGAGAGCAGTTCTTC.

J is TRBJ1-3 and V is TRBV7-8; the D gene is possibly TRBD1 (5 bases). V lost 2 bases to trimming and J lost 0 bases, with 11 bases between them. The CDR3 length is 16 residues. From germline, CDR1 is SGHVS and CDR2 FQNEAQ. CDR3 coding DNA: TGTGCCAGCAGCTTATATGGGGGTTCCTCTGGAAACACCATATATTTT. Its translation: CASSLYGGSSGNTIYF.

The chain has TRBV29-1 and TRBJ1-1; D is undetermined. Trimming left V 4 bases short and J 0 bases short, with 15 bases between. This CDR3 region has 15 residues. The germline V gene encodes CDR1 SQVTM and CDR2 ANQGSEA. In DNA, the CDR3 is TGCAGCGTTGCCCGGGGATGGGGAATGAACACTGAAGCTTTCTTT. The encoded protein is CSVARGWGMNTEAFF.

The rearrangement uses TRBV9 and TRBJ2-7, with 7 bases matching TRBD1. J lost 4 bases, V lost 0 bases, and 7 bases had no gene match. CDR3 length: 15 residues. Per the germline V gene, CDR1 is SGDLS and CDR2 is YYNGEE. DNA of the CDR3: TGTGCCAGCAGCGTAGGGGGGACAGCGCGATACGAGCAGTACTTC. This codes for CASSVGGTARYEQYF.

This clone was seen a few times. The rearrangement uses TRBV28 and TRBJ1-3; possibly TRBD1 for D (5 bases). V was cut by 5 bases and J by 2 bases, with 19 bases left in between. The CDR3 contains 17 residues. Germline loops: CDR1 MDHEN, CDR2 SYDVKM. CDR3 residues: CASSPNVLGAAGNTIYF. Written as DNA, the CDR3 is TGTGCCAGCAGTCCGAACGTTCTCGGGGCGGCTGGAAACACCATATATTTT. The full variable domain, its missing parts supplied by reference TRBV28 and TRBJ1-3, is DVKVTQSSRYLVKRTGEKVFLECVQDMDHENMFWYRQDPGLGLRLIYFSYDVKMKEKGDIPEGYSVSREKKERFSLILESASTNQTSMYLCASSPNVLGAAGNTIYFGEGSWLTVV.

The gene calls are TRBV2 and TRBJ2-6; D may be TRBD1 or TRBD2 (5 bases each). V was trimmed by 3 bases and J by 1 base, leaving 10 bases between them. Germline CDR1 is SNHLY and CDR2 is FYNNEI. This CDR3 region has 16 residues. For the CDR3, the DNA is TGTGCCAGCAGTGACGGGACCCGATCTGGGGCCAACGTCCTGACTTTC. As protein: CASSDGTRSGANVLTF.

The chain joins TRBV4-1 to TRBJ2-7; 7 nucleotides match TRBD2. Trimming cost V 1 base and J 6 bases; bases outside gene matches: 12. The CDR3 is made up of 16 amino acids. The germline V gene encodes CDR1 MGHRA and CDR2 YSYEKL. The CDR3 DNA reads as TGCGCCAGCAGCCAAGTTGCTGGGAGGGATCTGGGCGAGCAGTACTTC. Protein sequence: CASSQVAGRDLGEQYF.

The CDR3 here is CSVDGANLYEQYF. The DNA for the CDR3 is TGCAGCGTTGATGGGGCCAACCTCTACGAGCAGTACTTC. The chain combines TRBV29-1 with TRBJ2-7; a possible D gene is TRBD1 (5 bases). Germline V gene sequence: CDR1 SQVTM, CDR2 ANQGSEA. CDR3 length equals 13 residues. The V end lost 3 bases, the J end lost 3 bases, and 12 bases lay between the germline ends.

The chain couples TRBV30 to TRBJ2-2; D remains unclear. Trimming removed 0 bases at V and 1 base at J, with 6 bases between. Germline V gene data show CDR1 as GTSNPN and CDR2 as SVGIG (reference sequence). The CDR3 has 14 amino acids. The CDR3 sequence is CAWSVVGNTGELFF. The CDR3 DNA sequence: TGTGCCTGGAGTGTCGTGGGGAACACCGGGGAGCTGTTTTTT.

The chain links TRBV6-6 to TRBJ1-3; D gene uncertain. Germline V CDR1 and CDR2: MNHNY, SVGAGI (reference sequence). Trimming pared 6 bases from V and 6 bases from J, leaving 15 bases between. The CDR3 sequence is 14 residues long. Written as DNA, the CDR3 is TGTGCCAGCAGCCGTACCGCCACTTCAAACACCATATATTTT. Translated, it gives CASSRTATSNTIYF.